This T cell receptor beta chain was observed in a study of vaccination effects on CD4 cells after COVID-19 (dated by TCRdb to between 2021 and 2022). At the level of the whole study: The ViraFEST assay stimulated PBMC with viral peptide pools and then used TCR sequencing to identify antigen-specific CD4+ T cell clonotypes by expansion. The full study included roughly 11 COVID-19 convalescent patients and several SARS-CoV-2-naive healthy vaccine recipients. Post-vaccine samples across the study were collected a median of 72 days after the second dose, with a range of 14 to 241. In both COVID-19 convalescent patients and infection-naive vaccine recipients, the study compared SARS-CoV-2 spike-specific CD4+ TCR repertoires from before mRNA vaccination with those from after it. Cultures from other donors in the study were sequenced with the Oncomine TCR Beta short-read assay on an Illumina iSeq 100. Over 1.5 million PBMC per well were cultured with approximately 10 ug/ml peptides in IMDM containing 5% human AB serum, about 9.7 IU/ml IL-2 and gentamicin.

After roughly 11 days of culture, CD4+ T cells were isolated with the EasySep CD4+ T cell isolation kit. Two doses of either the BNT162b2 or the mRNA-1273 mRNA SARS-CoV-2 vaccine were administered to participants. The absence of prior SARS-CoV-2 infection in healthy vaccine recipients was confirmed by negative nucleocapsid antibodies before and after vaccination. Half of the culture medium was replaced with fresh IL-2-containing medium on days 3 and 7. Each peptide stimulation condition was cultured in triplicate wells unless otherwise noted. PBMC were separated from whole blood using Ficoll-Paque Plus gradient centrifugation and were then either cryopreserved at -140C or used fresh. The QIAamp micro DNA kit was used to extract genomic DNA from the cultured CD4+ T cells. To prepare the library, the immunoSEQ multiplex PCR assay was applied. TCR beta CDR3 sequencing was performed on DNA from the cultured, isolated CD4+ T cells. Regarding the original processing steps: The analysis removed non-productive TCR sequences, trimmed reads to the CDR3 region, and retained only CDR3s that were 7 or more amino acids long. Antigen-specific clonotypes were identified using the MANAFEST web app by comparison of expansion in peptide wells against reference cultures. For clones to be considered positive, expansion at FDR<0.05 versus reference and all other wells, an odds ratio above 5, and a frequency above 0.1% in two replicate wells were required. A clonotype was called cross-reactive if it was significantly expanded both in SARS-CoV-2 spike wells and in at least one common cold coronavirus spike condition. Levenshtein distance calculated with the stringdist R package was used to assess CDR3 similarity, and unrooted trees were constructed with ape in R 3.6.1. TCRdb limited this immuneACCESS table to in-frame rearrangements with V and J called. A share of clones is missing; checked studies link under half to unresolved V genes, and the rest is unexplained. The D gene and trimming were derived from the DNA, and the V and J assignments and clone size from that table. The sample data list 47,000 or so clones, and roughly two thirds of these were observed just once. About 7% of the sample is taken by the ten largest.

Results and caveats for the whole study, not just this receptor: Only a small number of convalescent patients were included, and no early post-infection timepoints were available, which limited the study. At late post-vaccination timepoints, both infection-induced and vaccine-induced clones showed marked clonal contraction, consistent with waning T cell responses. In healthy vaccine recipients, vaccine-induced clones were almost all SARS-CoV-2 mono-reactive, with only 1 of 255 cross-reactive with common cold coronaviruses.

V and J lose 2 bases and 0 bases, and a span of 16 bases separates them. Inclusive of the bounding cysteine and phenylalanine, the CDR3 is 17 residues long. Only the CDR3 portion is preserved as DNA: 51 bases, with reading frame beginning at the first base. Taken from the germline V gene, the CDR1 and CDR2 loops are KGHDR and SFDVKD. On this clone itself: This receptor's antigen is unknown. The input lacks base qualities; no much larger clone sits a single base away.

The sequence derives from a human donor who received a COVID-19 vaccine. The sequences come from CD4+ T cells from PBMCs cultured without peptide, collected after COVID-19 vaccination. The chain is made from TRBV24-1 and TRBJ2-7; TRBD2 could be the D gene, as 5 bases match. Here is the DNA: TGTGCCACCAGTGATTGGTGGGAGCGAAAGATCTCCTACGAGCAGTACTTC. This yields the protein CATSDWWERKISYEQYF.